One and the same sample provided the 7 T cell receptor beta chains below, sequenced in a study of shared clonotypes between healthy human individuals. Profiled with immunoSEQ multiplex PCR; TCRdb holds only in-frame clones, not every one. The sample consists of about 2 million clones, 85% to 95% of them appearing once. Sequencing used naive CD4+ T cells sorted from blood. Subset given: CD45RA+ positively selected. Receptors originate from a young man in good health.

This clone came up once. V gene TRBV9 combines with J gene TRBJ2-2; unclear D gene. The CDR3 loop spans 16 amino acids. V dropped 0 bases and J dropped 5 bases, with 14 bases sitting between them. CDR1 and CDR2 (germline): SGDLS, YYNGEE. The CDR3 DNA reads TGTGCCAGCAGCGTAGCCCCTAGAGTGGAAACCGGGGAGCTGTTTTTT. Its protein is CASSVAPRVETGELFF.

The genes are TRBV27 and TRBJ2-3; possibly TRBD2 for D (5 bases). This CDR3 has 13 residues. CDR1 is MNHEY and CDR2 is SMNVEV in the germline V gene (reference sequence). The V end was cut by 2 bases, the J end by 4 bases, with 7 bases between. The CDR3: CASSLGLPDTQYF. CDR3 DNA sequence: TGTGCCAGCAGTTTAGGACTCCCAGATACGCAGTATTTT.

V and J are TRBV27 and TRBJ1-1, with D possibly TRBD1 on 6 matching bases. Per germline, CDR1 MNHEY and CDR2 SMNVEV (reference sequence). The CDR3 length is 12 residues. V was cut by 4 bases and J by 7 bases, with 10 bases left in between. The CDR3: CASSSATGEAFF. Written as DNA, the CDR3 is TGTGCCAGCAGTTCGGCGACAGGTGAAGCTTTCTTT.

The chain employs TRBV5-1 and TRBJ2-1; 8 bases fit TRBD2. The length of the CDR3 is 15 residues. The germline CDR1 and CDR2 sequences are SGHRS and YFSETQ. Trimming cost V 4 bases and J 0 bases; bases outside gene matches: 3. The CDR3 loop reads CASSAGGSSYNEQFF. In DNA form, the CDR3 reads TGCGCCAGCAGCGCGGGGGGAAGCTCCTACAATGAGCAGTTCTTC.

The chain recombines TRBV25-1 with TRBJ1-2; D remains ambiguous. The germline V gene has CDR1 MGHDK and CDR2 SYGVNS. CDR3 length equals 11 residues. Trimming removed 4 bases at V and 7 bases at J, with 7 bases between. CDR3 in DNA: TGTGCCAGCAGTGTTCTCAGTGGCTACACCTTC. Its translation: CASSVLSGYTF.

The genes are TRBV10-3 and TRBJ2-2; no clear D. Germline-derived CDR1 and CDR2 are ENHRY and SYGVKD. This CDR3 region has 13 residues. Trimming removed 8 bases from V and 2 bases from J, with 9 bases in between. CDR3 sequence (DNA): TGTGCCATCCTTAAGGGCAACACCGGGGAGCTGTTTTTT. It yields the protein CAILKGNTGELFF.

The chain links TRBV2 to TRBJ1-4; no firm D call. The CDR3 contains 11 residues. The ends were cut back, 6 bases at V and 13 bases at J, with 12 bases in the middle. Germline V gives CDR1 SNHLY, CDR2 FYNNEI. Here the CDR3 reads CASSYLGILFF. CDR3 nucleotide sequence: TGTGCCAGCAGCTACCTAGGGATACTGTTTTTT.